The T cell receptor beta chain under discussion was sequenced for a study of OX40 agonist ivuxolimab in advanced cancers. Germline V gene sequence: CDR1 SGHVS, CDR2 FNYEAQ. Trimming at V came to 2 bases and at J to 2 bases, leaving 15 bases not matched to a gene. The CDR3 is 19 amino acids. The table lists this clone with a count of one. The data were produced by immunoSEQ multiplex PCR, yet TCRdb's version contains in-frame clones alone and is incomplete. The profile shows about 40,000 clones, about 88% of them singletons. The chain combines TRBV7-6 with TRBJ2-5, with 9 bases identical to TRBD1. Source: CD4+ or CD8+ T cells sorted from blood, taken in a trial of the OX40 agonist ivuxolimab. This TCR was recovered from an adult with an advanced solid tumor such as melanoma, head and neck, liver or kidney cancer. CDR3 sequence: CASSLQWTGDPRVQETQYF. The CDR3 DNA reads TGTGCCAGCAGCTTACAATGGACAGGGGATCCGAGGGTTCAAGAGACCCAGTACTTC.